The T cell receptor beta chain described here comes from a study of T cell responses to AZD1222 COVID-19 vaccine (dated by TCRdb to 2020 to 2023). As for the study more broadly: AZD1222 recipients given second doses at about 4 weeks or at about 12 weeks were pooled, since spike-specific TCR depth and breadth were not found to differ between the two schedules. TCR sequencing covered roughly 230 trial participants: 200 to 220 given two doses of AZD1222 and about 26 given two doses of MenACWY control vaccine. Trial participants were enrolled by age into subgroups of 18-55, 56-69 and 70-plus years, and roughly 150, 30 and 60 TCR-sequenced participants, respectively, were included in these subgroups.

The time point label on this specimen signifies: baseline before first vaccination. Vaccinee samples came from UK trials COV001 and COV002, including a single-blind randomized controlled phase 2/3 trial of AZD1222 (ChAdOx1 nCoV-19) in healthy adults. For TCRbeta chain sequencing, PBMC samples from trial participants were taken at day 0 and at day 28 after the second dose. On this clone: Its antigen remains unidentified. No base quality information exists; no much larger clone differs at one position.

Summary of the overall study and its limitations: CD4 TCRs associated with the vaccine covered the entire spike protein, and the dominant responses were in regions 160-218 and 743-854. In the small 56-69-year group, the increase in depth fell short of significance, most likely because of low power. Conclusions about previously exposed vaccinees are limited, since just 5 or 6 AZD1222 recipients were seropositive for SARS-CoV-2 at baseline. Nearly half of unique spike-specific TCRs reportedly recognized epitopes outside regions mutated in the B.1.351 and B.1.1.7 variants. Participants were mostly white British, with more females than males. The authors suggested clonal diversity may have been underestimated. After two AZD1222 doses, both the breadth and the depth of spike-specific TCRs were significantly higher than at day 0 and than in MenACWY recipients. Because no day 14 peak-response samples were available, repertoires were characterized only after the peak T cell response.

The CDR3 regions of human TCRbeta chains were subjected to immunosequencing. The original pipeline was this. TCRs in the repertoires were matched against a reference library of SARS-CoV-2-specific TCRs that had been generated with the MIRA antigen-specificity platform. Breadth was defined as the fraction of unique TCRs that were SARS-CoV-2-associated, and depth was defined as the fraction of total T cells that were SARS-CoV-2-associated. Using the MIRA data, every spike-specific TCR was mapped to the spike region that the TCR reacted to and assigned to either a CD4 or a CD8 class. Log10-transformed breadth and depth values were compared by one-way ANOVA with Sidak's multiple comparisons tests. Not all clones reach the TCRdb copy of this immuneACCESS table, which keeps in-frame sequences only. Checked studies attribute under half of the gap to unresolved V genes and leave the rest unexplained. V and J calls plus clone size are reproduced from that table; the DNA served to infer D and trimming. The sample yields 110,000 to 150,000 clones; 88% were counted once. The ten largest make up around 3.3% of the sample.

V sheds 6 bases and J sheds 8 bases, leaving 10 bases between their ends. For CDR1 and CDR2, the germline V gene (reference sequence) lists LNHDA and SQIVND. Taken from cysteine to phenylalanine, the CDR3 has 11 residues. Just CDR3 DNA is preserved here, 33 bases in frame from base 1. Recombination linked TRBV19 to TRBJ1-2; there is no confident call for the D gene. The clonotype comes from an adult in good health. The source material was peripheral blood, sampled on day 0 of AZD1222 vaccination. The CDR3 reads as follows: CASRYEAGYTF. The nucleotide sequence reads TGTGCCAGTAGATACGAGGCCGGCTACACCTTC. Reference TRBV19 and TRBJ1-2 genes cover what lies past the CDR3, so the full variable domain is DGGITQSPKYLFRKEGQNVTLSCEQNLNHDAMYWYRQDPGQGLRLIYYSQIVNDFQKGDIAEGYSVSREKKESFPLTVTSAQKNPTAFYLCASRYEAGYTFGSGTRLTVV.